These 6 T cell receptor beta chains came from one sample sequenced in a study of siplizumab effects on memory and regulatory T cells. Here immunoSEQ multiplex PCR was the method, and the copy in TCRdb shows in-frame clones only, minus some. This sample yields roughly 100,000 clones, of which around 90% are seen a single time; around 12% belongs to the top ten. The sequenced sample consisted of non-Treg CD4+ T cells sorted from blood. All receptors derive from a human donor in good health.

The DNA for the CDR3 is TGTGCCAGTGGGGCAGCTGGAAACACCATATATTTT. Translated, it gives CASGAAGNTIYF. The chain has TRBV6-6 and TRBJ1-3; D is possibly TRBD1 (5 bases). The V and J ends lost 9 bases and 2 bases respectively, with 8 bases between them. This CDR3 comprises 12 residues. The germline gives CDR1 MNHNY, CDR2 SVGAGI (reference sequence).

This chain uses TRBV4-1 with TRBJ2-5; TRBD2 aligns across 11 bases. V gave up 0 bases and J gave up 6 bases; unmatched junction bases: 9. The germline V gene has CDR1 MGHRA and CDR2 YSYEKL. This CDR3 is 17 amino acids long. CDR3 DNA sequence: TGCGCCAGCAGCCAAGAGACTAGCGGGACCCTATTGAAGACCCAGTACTTC. This sequence encodes CASSQETSGTLLKTQYF.

The CDR3 loop is CASSRDGRWDQPQHF. The CDR3 DNA reads TGCGCCAGCAGCCGAGACGGACGCTGGGATCAGCCCCAGCATTTT. The chain recombines TRBV4-1 with TRBJ1-5; D gene unclear. Looked up from germline, CDR1 is MGHRA and CDR2 is YSYEKL. Trimming removed 4 bases at V and 5 bases at J, with 15 bases between. The CDR3 sequence is 15 residues long.

This clone was detected only once. This chain links TRBV18 with TRBJ1-4; D may be TRBD1 (6 bases). The CDR3 has 15 residues. Germline V gives CDR1 KGHSH, CDR2 LQKENI. Trimming removed 0 bases at V and 6 bases at J, with 11 bases between. The CDR3 spells CASSPPGRGDEKLFF. The CDR3 DNA reads TGTGCCAGCTCACCACCGGGCAGGGGAGATGAAAAACTGTTTTTT.

The V call is TRBV4-2, the J call TRBJ2-7; 9 nucleotides match TRBD1. CDR1 and CDR2 from the germline V gene are LGHNA and YNFKEQ. Losses at the gene ends were 2 bases for V and 1 base for J; bases not matched to a gene: 3. This CDR3 spans 15 amino acids. CDR3 protein: CASSQQDRGSYEQYF. The DNA for the CDR3 is TGTGCCAGCAGCCAACAGGACAGGGGATCCTACGAGCAGTACTTC.

J is TRBJ1-5 and V is TRBV19, with 9 bases fitting TRBD1. Germline V lookup: CDR1 LNHDA, CDR2 SQIVND (reference sequence). The CDR3 runs 14 residues. Losses at the gene ends were 4 bases for V and 5 bases for J; bases not matched to a gene: 3. The CDR3 sequence: CASSRQGVHQPQHF. The DNA of the CDR3 is TGTGCCAGTAGTAGACAGGGGGTCCATCAGCCCCAGCATTTT.